The 5 T cell receptor beta chains below all came from one sample that was sequenced in a study of cytomegalovirus exposure and HLA in healthy donors. PCR primers comprised 60 Vbeta and 13 Jbeta primers. TCRdb's copy holds only in-frame clones and misses some; the assay was immunoSEQ multiplex PCR. Counted here are over 200,000 clones, about 80% occurring once; the ten biggest clones make up 1.8%. Sequenced input: PBMCs. The source is a male donor in good health and CMV-seronegative.

The rearrangement joins TRBV9 to TRBJ1-1, with 8 bases matching TRBD1. With V trimmed by 4 bases and J by 5 bases, 10 bases remained unmatched. CDR3 length: 15 amino acids. Germline assignment: CDR1 SGDLS and CDR2 YYNGEE. The CDR3 reads CASSTGQGFGTEAFF. The CDR3 DNA is TGTGCCAGCAGCACCGGACAGGGCTTTGGGACTGAAGCTTTCTTT.

The gene calls are TRBV6-6 and TRBJ1-4, with 9 bases lining up with TRBD1. J was trimmed by 7 bases and V by 6 bases; bases with no gene match: 9. Germline CDR1 is MNHNY and CDR2 is SVGAGI (reference sequence). This CDR3 has 15 amino acids. CDR3 bases: TGTGCCAGCAGAGTTACAGGGGGCAAGGTTGAAAAACTGTTTTTT. It encodes CASRVTGGKVEKLFF.

This clone was recorded a few times. The V gene is TRBV7-9, the J gene TRBJ2-5; D is possibly TRBD2 (5 bases). V lost 1 base and J 4 bases, leaving 7 bases between the germline ends. The CDR3 sequence is 13 residues long. Germline CDR1 SEHNR, CDR2 FQNEAQ (reference sequence). Here the CDR3 DNA reads TGTGCCAGCAGCTTAGGCGGAGGAGAGACCCAGTACTTC. This encodes CASSLGGGETQYF.

This clone has just one count. The DNA of the CDR3 is TGTGCCAGCACCCCGGGGGGGACGAACACCGGGGAGCTGTTTTTT. It codes for CASTPGGTNTGELFF. The chain links TRBV5-4 to TRBJ2-2, with 8 bases matching TRBD2. This CDR3 is 15 amino acids long. The junction had 4 bases not matched to a gene; V was cut back by 6 bases and J by 0 bases. Germline CDR1 is SGHNT and CDR2 is YYREEE (reference sequence).

The chain is built from TRBV6-5 and TRBJ2-1; the D gene is possibly TRBD2 (6 bases). In germline, CDR1 is MNHEY, CDR2 SVGAGI. This CDR3 comprises 16 residues. V dropped 1 base and J dropped 1 base, with 11 bases sitting between them. CDR3 residues: CASSYFGTRSYNEQFF. In DNA, the CDR3 is TGTGCCAGCAGTTACTTCGGGACTCGATCCTACAATGAGCAGTTCTTC.